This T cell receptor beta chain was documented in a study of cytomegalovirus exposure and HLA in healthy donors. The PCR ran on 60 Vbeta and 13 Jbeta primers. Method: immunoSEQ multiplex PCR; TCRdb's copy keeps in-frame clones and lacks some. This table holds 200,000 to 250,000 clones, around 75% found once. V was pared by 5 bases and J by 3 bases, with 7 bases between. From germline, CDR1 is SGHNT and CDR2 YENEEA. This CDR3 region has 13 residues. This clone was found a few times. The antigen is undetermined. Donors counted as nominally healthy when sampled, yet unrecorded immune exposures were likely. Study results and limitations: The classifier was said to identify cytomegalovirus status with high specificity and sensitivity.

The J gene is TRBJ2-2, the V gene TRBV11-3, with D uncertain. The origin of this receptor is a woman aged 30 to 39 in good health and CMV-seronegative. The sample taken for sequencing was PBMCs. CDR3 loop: CASSARDTGELFF. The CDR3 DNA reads TGTGCCAGCAGCGCAAGAGACACCGGGGAGCTGTTTTTT.